This passage covers 30 T cell receptor beta chains from one sample sequenced in a study of shared clonotypes between healthy human individuals. The repertoire was sequenced with immunoSEQ multiplex PCR; TCRdb's copy has only in-frame clones and lacks some. The sample gives a few million clones, approximately 92% of which show up once; over 0.12% is in the top ten. The sample taken for sequencing was naive CD4+ T cells sorted from blood. Noted subset: CD45RA+ positively selected. The receptors were sampled from a man aged 18 to 30 in good health.

The V and J genes are TRBV15 and TRBJ1-2; D is unclear. The germline V and J ends were trimmed by 1 base and 7 bases, with 7 bases remaining between them. From germline, CDR1 is LNHNV and CDR2 YYDKDF (reference sequence). The CDR3 is 12 amino acids. This chain's CDR3 is CATSRGTGGYTF. The CDR3 DNA reads TGTGCCACCAGCAGAGGGACGGGTGGCTACACCTTC.

The V and J genes are TRBV19 and TRBJ1-5; D gene ambiguous. This CDR3 has 14 amino acids. The germline V and J ends were trimmed by 5 bases and 6 bases, with 14 bases remaining between them. Germline lookup yields CDR1 LNHDA and CDR2 SQIVND (reference sequence). This CDR3 reads CASSESISVQPQHF. CDR3 in DNA: TGTGCCAGTAGTGAGTCTATTAGCGTTCAGCCCCAGCATTTT.

The CDR3 protein is CASSSPGQGKNEQYF. CDR3 in DNA: TGTGCCAGCAGCAGCCCTGGCCAGGGTAAGAACGAGCAGTACTTC. The chain is built from TRBV28 and TRBJ2-7; possible D gene TRBD1, 5 bases. The CDR3 loop spans 15 amino acids. The germline V gene has CDR1 MDHEN and CDR2 SYDVKM. The V and J ends lost 6 bases and 5 bases respectively, with 20 bases between them. Based on the CDR3 plus reference TRBV28 and TRBJ2-7, the full variable domain is DVKVTQSSRYLVKRTGEKVFLECVQDMDHENMFWYRQDPGLGLRLIYFSYDVKMKEKGDIPEGYSVSREKKERFSLILESASTNQTSMYLCASSSPGQGKNEQYFGPGTRLTVT.

This rearrangement joins TRBV12-5 to TRBJ2-7; D perhaps matches TRBD1 (6 bases). The CDR3 totals 13 residues. The V end lost 7 bases, the J end lost 4 bases, and 14 bases lay between the germline ends. Germline CDR1 reads LGHNT; CDR2 reads FRNRAP. CDR3 protein: CASVPQGFYEQYF. CDR3 nucleotides: TGTGCTAGTGTTCCACAGGGTTTTTACGAGCAGTACTTC.

The chain has TRBV15 and TRBJ2-2, with no clear D. Germline values: CDR1 LNHNV, CDR2 YYDKDF (reference sequence). This CDR3 has 13 residues. V shed 3 bases and J shed 7 bases, with 9 bases lying between them. The CDR3 loop is CATSRDPDGELFF. DNA of the CDR3: TGTGCCACCAGCAGGGACCCTGACGGGGAGCTGTTTTTT. Full variable domain (rest looked up from reference TRBV15 and TRBJ2-2): DAMVIQNPRYQVTQFGKPVTLSCSQTLNHNVMYWYQQKSSQAPKLLFHYYDKDFNNEADTPDNFQSRRPNTSFCFLDIRSPGLGDTAMYLCATSRDPDGELFFGEGSRLTVL.

V and J are TRBV5-1 and TRBJ1-6, with D unclear. Trimming took 0 bases from V and 6 from J, leaving 16 bases between them. Germline V gene data show CDR1 as SGHRS and CDR2 as YFSETQ. CDR3 length: 17 residues. As DNA, the CDR3 is TGCGCCAGCAGCTTGGAGGGCCCTTTTTTCGGTAATTCACCCCTCCACTTT. Translation: CASSLEGPFFGNSPLHF.

The chain uses TRBV5-4 and TRBJ2-7, with 11 nucleotides matching TRBD2. Germline trimming cut 4 bases from V and 2 bases from J; bases unmatched to any gene: 5. The CDR3 consists of 15 residues. Germline V gene data show CDR1 as SGHNT and CDR2 as YYREEE (reference sequence). For the CDR3, the DNA is TGTGCCAGCAGCAGACAGACTAGCGGGGCCTACGAGCAGTACTTC. Protein product: CASSRQTSGAYEQYF.

This clone was detected only once. The chain uses TRBV2 and TRBJ1-6; 7 nucleotides align to TRBD1. J gave up 7 bases and V 6 bases, and 12 bases lay outside the gene matches. This CDR3 has 16 amino acids. Per the germline V gene, CDR1 is SNHLY and CDR2 is FYNNEI. The CDR3 is CASRASTGTENSPLHF. DNA of the CDR3: TGTGCCAGCAGGGCCTCCACAGGGACAGAGAATTCACCCCTCCACTTT. Combining the CDR3 with reference TRBV2 and TRBJ1-6 gives the whole variable domain EPEVTQTPSHQVTQMGQEVILRCVPISNHLYFYWYRQILGQKVEFLVSFYNNEISEKSEIFDDQFSVERPDGSNFTLKIRSTKLEDSAMYFCASRASTGTENSPLHFGNGTRLTVT.

This clone was observed a few times. V gene TRBV25-1 combines with J gene TRBJ1-5; D is perhaps TRBD1 (5 bases). CDR1 and CDR2 (germline): MGHDK, SYGVNS. This CDR3 has 14 residues. Trimming pared 4 bases from V and 4 bases from J, leaving 11 bases between. CDR3 residues: CASSAREGNQPQHF. The DNA of the CDR3 is TGTGCCAGCAGTGCGCGGGAGGGGAATCAGCCCCAGCATTTT.

This CDR3 is CASREDSLPNIQYF. The CDR3 region has the DNA TGTGCCAGCAGAGAGGACAGCCTCCCTAACATTCAGTACTTC. This chain links TRBV2 with TRBJ2-4; D might be TRBD1 (6 bases). CDR3 size: 14 residues. V shed 6 bases and J shed 7 bases, with 16 bases lying between them. CDR1 is SNHLY, CDR2 FYNNEI, per germline.

The V gene is TRBV19, the J gene TRBJ1-3; no definite D call. Germline lookup yields CDR1 LNHDA and CDR2 SQIVND (reference sequence). The CDR3 totals 14 residues. V was trimmed by 4 bases and J by 0 bases, leaving 7 bases between them. The CDR3 coding sequence is TGTGCCAGTAGTAGGGTGGGCTCTGGAAACACCATATATTTT. Amino acids: CASSRVGSGNTIYF.

The V and J genes are TRBV19 and TRBJ2-6; weak D call: TRBD2 (6 bases). This CDR3 contains 16 residues. Germline values: CDR1 LNHDA, CDR2 SQIVND (reference sequence). V lost 4 bases and J lost 2, with 12 bases in between. CDR3: CASSSPRGAGANVLTF. In DNA form, the CDR3 reads TGTGCCAGTAGTAGTCCCCGCGGGGCTGGGGCCAACGTCCTGACTTTC.

V and J are TRBV6-6 and TRBJ2-2; 7 positions agree with TRBD1. V lost 7 bases and J lost 5; bases outside the gene matches: 4. The germline V gene has CDR1 MNHNY and CDR2 SVGAGI (reference sequence). This CDR3 has 13 residues. Written as DNA, the CDR3 is TGTGCCAGCACCCCGGACAGGACCGGGGAGCTGTTTTTT. It codes for CASTPDRTGELFF.

This chain uses TRBV18 with TRBJ2-7; TRBD2 is a possible D gene (5 bases). V was cut by 0 bases and J by 3 bases, with 9 bases left in between. The CDR3 spans 14 residues. Germline V gene data show CDR1 as KGHSH and CDR2 as LQKENI. CDR3 region: CASSPPNGDYEQYF. CDR3 nucleotide sequence: TGTGCCAGCTCACCACCGAACGGGGACTACGAGCAGTACTTC.

This chain links TRBV9 with TRBJ1-6, with D possibly matching TRBD1 (5 bases). Trimming removed 0 bases from V and 6 bases from J, with 7 bases in between. From germline, CDR1 is SGDLS and CDR2 YYNGEE. There are 14 residues in the CDR3. CDR3 DNA sequence: TGTGCCAGCAGCGTAGTCGGGACTAATTCACCCCTCCACTTT. It yields the protein CASSVVGTNSPLHF.

As concerns this clone: A much larger clone lies one base from this, so it may be a read error. Other DNA sequences in this specimen translate into the identical CDR3. The V gene is TRBV11-2, the J gene TRBJ2-5; D gene uncertain. The CDR3 contains 11 residues. The V end lost 3 bases, the J end lost 4 bases, and 3 bases lay between the germline ends. CDR1 and CDR2 (germline): SGHAT, FQNNGV. Here the CDR3 reads CASSFGETQYF. CDR3 nucleotides: TGTGCCAGCAGCTTTGGAGAGACCCAGTACTTC. The full variable domain, its missing parts supplied by reference TRBV11-2 and TRBJ2-5, is EAGVAQSPRYKIIEKRQSVAFWCNPISGHATLYWYQQILGQGPKLLIQFQNNGVVDDSQLPKDRFSAERLKGVDSTLKIQPAKLEDSAVYLCASSFGETQYFGPGTRLLVL.

In the case of this clone: Other nucleotide sequences from this sample produce the same CDR3. The chain carries TRBV19 and TRBJ2-7; possibly TRBD2 for D (6 bases). The CDR3 extends over 14 amino acids. V was clipped by 1 base and J by 3 bases, with 10 bases between them. Per germline, CDR1 LNHDA and CDR2 SQIVND (reference sequence). CDR3 protein: CASSIGAGGYEQYF. Written as DNA, the CDR3 is TGTGCCAGTAGTATAGGGGCCGGGGGCTACGAGCAGTACTTC.

V gene TRBV18 combines with J gene TRBJ2-7; D remains unclear. V lost 3 bases to trimming and J lost 0 bases, with 6 bases between them. The CDR3 totals 13 residues. Germline assignment: CDR1 KGHSH and CDR2 LQKENI. CDR3 sequence (DNA): TGTGCCAGCTCACCTCAGCGCTCCTACGAGCAGTACTTC. Amino acids: CASSPQRSYEQYF.

The chain has TRBV7-9 and TRBJ2-2; a possible D gene is TRBD1 (6 bases). CDR1 is SEHNR, CDR2 FQNEAQ, per germline (reference sequence). V shed 5 bases and J shed 4 bases, with 11 bases lying between them. The CDR3 is 14 residues long. Here the CDR3 reads CASSPGVGTGELFF. CDR3 nucleotide sequence: TGTGCCAGCAGCCCAGGGGTAGGCACCGGGGAGCTGTTTTTT. The whole variable domain, filled in from reference TRBV7-9 and TRBJ2-2, reads DTGVSQNPRHKITKRGQNVTFRCDPISEHNRLYWYRQTLGQGPEFLTYFQNEAQLEKSRLLSDRFSAERPKGSFSTLEIQRTEQGDSAMYLCASSPGVGTGELFFGEGSRLTVL.

The chain uses TRBV11-2 and TRBJ2-5, with D possibly matching TRBD2 (5 bases). The V end lost 5 bases, the J end lost 1 base, and 11 bases lay between the germline ends. The CDR3 runs to 14 residues. Germline CDR1 and CDR2: SGHAT and FQNNGV. This CDR3 is CASSPLGIQETQYF. As DNA, the CDR3 is TGTGCCAGCAGCCCCCTCGGGATCCAAGAGACCCAGTACTTC.

The V gene is TRBV30, the J gene TRBJ2-7; D is possibly TRBD1 or TRBD2 (5 bases each). Trimming removed 0 bases from V and 0 bases from J, with 12 bases in between. The CDR3 sequence is 15 residues long. Per the germline V gene, CDR1 is GTSNPN and CDR2 is SVGIG (reference sequence). The CDR3 loop reads CAWSVKGPSSYEQYF. The CDR3 DNA reads as TGTGCCTGGAGTGTAAAGGGACCGAGCTCCTACGAGCAGTACTTC.

The chain has TRBV4-1 and TRBJ1-4, with 8 bases aligning to TRBD1. Germline CDR1 is MGHRA and CDR2 is YSYEKL. Trimming took 4 bases from V and 4 from J; bases not matched to a gene: 5. The CDR3 covers 15 residues. Here the CDR3 reads CASSRGQADNEKLFF. As DNA, the CDR3 is TGCGCCAGCAGCCGGGGACAGGCGGATAATGAAAAACTGTTTTTT.

Note on this clone: One junction end does not reproduce the germline sequence, and a read error may be involved. The chain employs TRBV2 and TRBJ2-7; D is perhaps TRBD1 or TRBD2 (5 bases each). The germline CDR1 and CDR2 sequences are SNHLY and FYNNEI. This CDR3 has 12 amino acids. The CDR3 protein is CASRHSGQGLFF. The CDR3 region has the DNA TGTGCCAGCAGACATTCAGGACAAGGACTCTTTTTC.

V gene TRBV19 combines with J gene TRBJ2-7; the D call may be TRBD1 or TRBD2 (5 bases each). Germline V lookup: CDR1 LNHDA, CDR2 SQIVND (reference sequence). The CDR3 loop spans 14 amino acids. The ends were cut back, 9 bases at V and 6 bases at J, with 21 bases in the middle. The CDR3 spells CASNWRGARGEQYF. DNA for the CDR3: TGTGCCAGCAATTGGAGAGGGGCACGCGGCGAGCAGTACTTC.

The rearrangement joins TRBV2 to TRBJ1-5; D gene uncertain. V gave up 5 bases and J gave up 2 bases, with 7 bases separating them. Per the germline V gene, CDR1 is SNHLY and CDR2 is FYNNEI. The CDR3 has 13 amino acids. DNA for the CDR3: TGTGCCAGCAGTTTCCGGGGCAATCAGCCCCAGCATTTT. Its translation: CASSFRGNQPQHF.

The count of this clone is one. The V call is TRBV10-1, the J call TRBJ2-5, with TRBD2 matching over 11 bases. Germline CDR1 WNHNN, CDR2 SYGVQD (reference sequence). Trimming removed 6 bases from V and 6 bases from J; junction bases left unmatched: 12. This CDR3 comprises 16 residues. CDR3 amino acids: CASRSLAGEVPKTQYF. The CDR3, as DNA: TGCGCCAGCAGATCACTAGCGGGAGAGGTACCAAAGACCCAGTACTTC.

Comment on this clone: This sample also contains other DNA sequences that code for the same CDR3. V gene TRBV10-3 combines with J gene TRBJ1-1; D gene ambiguous. Per the germline V gene, CDR1 is ENHRY and CDR2 is SYGVKD. The V and J ends lost 4 bases and 5 bases respectively, with 5 bases between them. The CDR3 runs 11 residues. CDR3 sequence reads: CAISGSTEAFF. The CDR3 DNA follows: TGTGCCATCAGTGGGAGTACTGAAGCTTTCTTT.

This clone was detected a few times. The CDR3 sequence: CSVVGHPGEAFF. The CDR3 DNA reads as TGCAGCGTTGTTGGGCACCCGGGGGAAGCTTTCTTT. This chain uses TRBV29-1 with TRBJ1-1; no clear D gene. The CDR3 contains 12 residues. The V gene lost 4 bases and the J gene lost 8 bases, with 14 bases spanning the gap. Germline values: CDR1 SQVTM, CDR2 ANQGSEA.

This chain joins TRBV10-3 and TRBJ1-3; possibly TRBD1 for D (5 bases). Trimming cost V 7 bases and J 0 bases, with 13 bases left between them. Germline V CDR1 and CDR2: ENHRY, SYGVKD. The CDR3 loop spans 15 amino acids. CDR3 DNA: TGTGCCATCACTCCAGGGACCTACTCTGGAAACACCATATATTTT. Amino acids: CAITPGTYSGNTIYF.

The rearrangement uses TRBV18 and TRBJ1-1; D gene ambiguous. V lost 2 bases and J lost 6, with 10 bases in between. The CDR3 totals 13 residues. Germline CDR1 KGHSH, CDR2 LQKENI. CDR3 bases: TGTGCCAGCTCACCAGTGGACCGGGCTGAAGCTTTCTTT. Its protein is CASSPVDRAEAFF.